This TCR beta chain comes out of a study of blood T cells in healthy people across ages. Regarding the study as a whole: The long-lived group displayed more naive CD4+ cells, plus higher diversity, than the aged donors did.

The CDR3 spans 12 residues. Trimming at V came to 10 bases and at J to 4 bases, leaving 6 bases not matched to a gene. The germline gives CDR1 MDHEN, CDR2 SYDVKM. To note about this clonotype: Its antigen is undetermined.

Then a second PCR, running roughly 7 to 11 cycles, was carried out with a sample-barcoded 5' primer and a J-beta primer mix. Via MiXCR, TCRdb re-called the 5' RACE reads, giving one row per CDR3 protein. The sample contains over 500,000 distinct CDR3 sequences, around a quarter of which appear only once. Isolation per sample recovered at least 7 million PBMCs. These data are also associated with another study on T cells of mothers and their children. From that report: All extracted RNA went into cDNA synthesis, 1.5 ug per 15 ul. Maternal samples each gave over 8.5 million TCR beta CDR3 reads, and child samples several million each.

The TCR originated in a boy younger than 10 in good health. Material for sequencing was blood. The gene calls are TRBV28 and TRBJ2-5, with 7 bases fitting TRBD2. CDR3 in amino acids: CATVGGTETQYF. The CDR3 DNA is TGTGCCACGGTCGGGGGGACAGAGACCCAGTACTTC.